This T cell receptor beta chain came from a study of blood T cell repertoires in COVID-19. Original processing notes: Nucleated cell number was recorded as an estimate derived from reference gene primer amplification. Repertoires were generated with immunoSEQ multiplex PCR, while TCRdb's copy carries only in-frame clones and drops some. Clone size and V and J calls were adopted from that table, with D and trimming inferred from the DNA. The sample gives 250,000 to 400,000 clones, 75% to 90% of which show up once; 1.5% to 2% is in the top ten. Trimming cost V 0 bases and J 0 bases; bases outside gene matches: 5. The germline V gene has CDR1 LGHDT and CDR2 YNNKEL (reference sequence). This CDR3 has 17 amino acids. Recruitment covered about 25 US areas and drew participants whose ages spanned 18 to 89 years. Categorization into cohorts depended on clinical history that participants reported. Individuals in the exposed group had encountered a COVID-19 case within 2 weeks preceding study entry.

The sample taken for sequencing was PBMCs or T cells enriched from blood (not recorded which). The clonotype comes from a woman under 40 who had been exposed to COVID-19. This chain uses TRBV3-1 (or the pseudogene TRBV3-2) with TRBJ2-1, with TRBD2 identical over 7 bases. The CDR3 sequence: CASSQDPAGSSYNEQFF. CDR3 DNA sequence: TGTGCCAGCAGCCAAGATCCAGCGGGAAGCTCCTACAATGAGCAGTTCTTC.